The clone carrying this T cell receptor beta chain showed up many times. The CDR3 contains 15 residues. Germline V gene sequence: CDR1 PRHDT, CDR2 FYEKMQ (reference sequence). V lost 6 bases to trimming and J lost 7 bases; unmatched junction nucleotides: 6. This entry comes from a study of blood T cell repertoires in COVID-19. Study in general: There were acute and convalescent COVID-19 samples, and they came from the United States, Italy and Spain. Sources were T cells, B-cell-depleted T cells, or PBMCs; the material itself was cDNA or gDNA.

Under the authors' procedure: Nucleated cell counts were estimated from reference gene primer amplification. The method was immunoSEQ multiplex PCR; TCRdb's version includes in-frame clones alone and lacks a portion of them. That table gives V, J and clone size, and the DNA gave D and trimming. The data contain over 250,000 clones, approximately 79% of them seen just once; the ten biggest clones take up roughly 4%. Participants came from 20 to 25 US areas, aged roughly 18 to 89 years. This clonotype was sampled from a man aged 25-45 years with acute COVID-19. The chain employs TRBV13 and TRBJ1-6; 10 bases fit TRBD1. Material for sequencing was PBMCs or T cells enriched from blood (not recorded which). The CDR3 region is CASSRPGQGNSPLHF. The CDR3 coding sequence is TGTGCCAGCAGTAGGCCGGGACAGGGGAATTCACCCCTCCACTTT.